This TCR beta chain was obtained from a study of blood T cell repertoires in COVID-19. Some clones are missing from TCRdb's copy, which holds only in-frame ones; the method was immunoSEQ multiplex PCR. The data show over 120,000 clones, around 80% seen once. This clone has only a few counts. CDR3 length: 12 amino acids. Germline assignment: CDR1 LGHDT and CDR2 YNNKEL (reference sequence). V lost 5 bases and J 5 bases, leaving 9 bases between the germline ends. Source material: peripheral blood. The TCR comes from a woman aged 55 to 70 with acute or convalescent COVID-19. This chain links TRBV3-1 (or the pseudogene TRBV3-2) with TRBJ1-1, with a possible D match to TRBD1 (6 bases). The CDR3 protein is CASSYRETEAFF. CDR3 DNA sequence: TGTGCCAGCAGCTACAGGGAAACTGAAGCTTTCTTT.